A selection of T cell receptor beta chains follows, all from one sample in a study of graft-versus-host responses after intestinal transplantation. Using immunoSEQ multiplex PCR, the repertoire was profiled, and TCRdb retains in-frame clones only, with some absent. The repertoire holds some 90,000 clones, with roughly 80% as singletons. Antigens for these TCRs are unknown. This specimen was unstimulated CD4+ T cells sorted from spleen or lymph node cells, taken before intestinal transplant. The receptors stem from a human donor who received an intestinal transplant. Each CDR3 is given with its conserved first and last residue. The D gene is left open where the match is weak. Clone size is given for some rows only: seen once, a few or many times, or a class if the clone is expanded.

j_call: TRBJ1-2
d_call: TRBD1
clone_size: NA
v_call: TRBV19
cdr3_aa: CASTSGTALFYGYTF
cdr3_nt: TGTGCCAGTACCTCCGGGACAGCCCTTTTCTATGGCTACACCTTC

j_call: TRBJ1-6
d_call: NA
clone_size: NA
v_call: TRBV12-2
cdr3_aa: CASRTAGEGESPLHF
cdr3_nt: TGTGCAAGTCGGACTGCAGGGGAGGGGGAATCACCCCTCCACTTT

j_call: TRBJ2-2
d_call: NA
clone_size: NA
v_call: TRBV7-9
cdr3_aa: CASSLSVNTGELFF
cdr3_nt: TGTGCCAGCAGCTTATCCGTTAACACCGGGGAGCTGTTTTTT

j_call: TRBJ2-7
d_call: NA
clone_size: few
v_call: TRBV5-4
cdr3_aa: CASSPRQGRAYEQYF
cdr3_nt: TGTGCCAGCAGTCCAAGGCAGGGGAGGGCCTACGAGCAGTACTTC

j_call: TRBJ1-4
d_call: NA
clone_size: once
v_call: TRBV4-1
cdr3_aa: CASRQDSDNEKLFF
cdr3_nt: TGCGCCAGCAGACAAGACAGTGATAATGAAAAACTGTTTTTT

j_call: TRBJ1-2
d_call: NA
clone_size: NA
v_call: TRBV27
cdr3_aa: CASRIGQTYGYTF
cdr3_nt: TGTGCCAGCAGAATCGGACAGACCTATGGCTACACCTTC

j_call: TRBJ2-7
d_call: TRBD2
clone_size: few
v_call: TRBV29-1
cdr3_aa: CSVAGLAGPYEQYF
cdr3_nt: TGCAGCGTTGCGGGACTAGCGGGACCCTACGAGCAGTACTTC

j_call: TRBJ2-3
d_call: NA
clone_size: NA
v_call: TRBV4-2
cdr3_aa: CASSQEGQGSTDTQYF
cdr3_nt: TGTGCCAGCAGCCAAGAGGGACAAGGGAGCACAGATACGCAGTATTTT

j_call: TRBJ2-1
d_call: NA
clone_size: NA
v_call: TRBV29-1
cdr3_aa: CSHGRRRTVYNEQFF
cdr3_nt: TGCAGCCACGGCAGGAGGAGAACGGTCTACAATGAGCAGTTCTTC

j_call: TRBJ2-5
d_call: NA
clone_size: NA
v_call: TRBV28
cdr3_aa: CASSLYGNWAETQYF
cdr3_nt: TGTGCCAGCAGTTTATACGGGAATTGGGCAGAGACCCAGTACTTC

j_call: TRBJ1-2
d_call: NA
clone_size: NA
v_call: TRBV5-6
cdr3_aa: CASREQGRSDGYTF
cdr3_nt: TGTGCCAGCAGGGAACAGGGAAGGTCAGATGGCTACACCTTC

j_call: TRBJ2-7
d_call: NA
clone_size: NA
v_call: TRBV18
cdr3_aa: CASSGPQGGYEQYF
cdr3_nt: TGTGCCAGCTCAGGGCCCCAGGGAGGCTACGAGCAGTACTTC

j_call: TRBJ1-1
d_call: NA
clone_size: few
v_call: TRBV6-5
cdr3_aa: CASRKGPTGAFF
cdr3_nt: TGTGCCAGCAGAAAGGGGCCGACGGGAGCTTTCTTT

j_call: TRBJ2-5
d_call: NA
clone_size: NA
v_call: TRBV5-4
cdr3_aa: CASSLEGGETQYF
cdr3_nt: TGTGCCAGCAGCTTGGAAGGGGGAGAGACCCAGTACTTC

j_call: TRBJ1-4
d_call: TRBD1
clone_size: NA
v_call: TRBV7-8
cdr3_aa: CASSLVGQVNEKLFF
cdr3_nt: TGTGCCAGCAGCCTGGTGGGACAGGTTAATGAAAAACTGTTTTTT

j_call: TRBJ2-2
d_call: NA
clone_size: NA
v_call: TRBV28
cdr3_aa: CASSAPGHTNTGELFF
cdr3_nt: TGTGCCAGCAGCGCACCGGGACACACGAACACCGGGGAGCTGTTTTTT

j_call: TRBJ1-1
d_call: NA
clone_size: NA
v_call: TRBV19
cdr3_aa: CASTRGSYTEAFF
cdr3_nt: TGTGCCAGTACTAGGGGGTCGTACACTGAAGCTTTCTTT

j_call: TRBJ2-2
d_call: NA
clone_size: NA
v_call: TRBV5-1
cdr3_aa: CASSLLRSSGELFF
cdr3_nt: TGCGCCAGCAGCTTACTGAGGAGCTCCGGGGAGCTGTTTTTT

j_call: TRBJ2-1
d_call: TRBD2
clone_size: NA
v_call: TRBV4-1
cdr3_aa: CASSQPSGVSYNEQFF
cdr3_nt: TGCGCCAGCAGCCAACCAAGCGGGGTATCCTACAATGAGCAGTTCTTC

j_call: TRBJ2-4
d_call: TRBD2
clone_size: NA
v_call: TRBV29-1
cdr3_aa: CSVEDRMGGNIQYF
cdr3_nt: TGCAGCGTTGAAGATCGGATGGGGGGGAACATTCAGTACTTC

j_call: TRBJ1-4
d_call: NA
clone_size: NA
v_call: TRBV9
cdr3_aa: CASTPSGSGGEKLFF
cdr3_nt: TGTGCCAGCACCCCCTCCGGGAGCGGTGGTGAAAAACTGTTTTTT

j_call: TRBJ2-5
d_call: NA
clone_size: once
v_call: TRBV4-1
cdr3_aa: CASSPAGSETQYF
cdr3_nt: TGCGCCAGCAGCCCGGCGGGGTCTGAGACCCAGTACTTC

j_call: TRBJ1-4
d_call: NA
clone_size: once
v_call: TRBV19
cdr3_aa: CASSTQGFNEKLFF
cdr3_nt: TGTGCCAGTAGTACCCAGGGATTTAATGAAAAACTGTTTTTT

j_call: TRBJ1-5
d_call: NA
clone_size: NA
v_call: TRBV4-1
cdr3_aa: CASSQASGGISNQPQHF
cdr3_nt: TGCGCCAGCAGCCAAGCCTCGGGGGGGATTAGCAATCAGCCCCAGCATTTT

j_call: TRBJ2-1
d_call: NA
clone_size: few
v_call: TRBV7-9
cdr3_aa: CASNNYNEQFF
cdr3_nt: TGTGCCAGCAACAATTACAATGAGCAGTTCTTC

j_call: TRBJ1-4
d_call: NA
clone_size: NA
v_call: TRBV28
cdr3_aa: CASGGHLNEKLFF
cdr3_nt: TGTGCCAGCGGGGGACACCTAAATGAAAAACTGTTTTTT

j_call: TRBJ1-2
d_call: NA
clone_size: few
v_call: TRBV30
cdr3_aa: CAWSDSLNYGYTF
cdr3_nt: TGTGCCTGGAGTGACAGCCTGAACTATGGCTACACCTTC

j_call: TRBJ2-7
d_call: TRBD2
clone_size: NA
v_call: TRBV2
cdr3_aa: CASRTSGSVNEQYF
cdr3_nt: TGTGCCAGCCGGACTAGCGGGAGTGTCAACGAGCAGTACTTC

j_call: TRBJ1-1
d_call: NA
clone_size: NA
v_call: TRBV29-1
cdr3_aa: CSVFGGRTNTEAFF
cdr3_nt: TGCAGCGTTTTCGGGGGAAGAACGAACACTGAAGCTTTCTTT

j_call: TRBJ1-6
d_call: NA
clone_size: NA
v_call: TRBV9
cdr3_aa: CAGSRGGNSPLHF
cdr3_nt: TGTGCGGGATCAAGGGGGGGGAATTCACCCCTCCACTTT

j_call: TRBJ2-7
d_call: TRBD1
clone_size: NA
v_call: TRBV5-1
cdr3_aa: CASSSGTVYEQYF
cdr3_nt: TGCGCCAGCAGCTCCGGGACAGTCTACGAGCAGTACTTC

j_call: TRBJ2-1
d_call: TRBD2
clone_size: NA
v_call: TRBV2
cdr3_aa: CASRFSGGRDEQFF
cdr3_nt: TGTGCCAGCAGATTTAGCGGGGGTAGGGATGAGCAGTTCTTC

j_call: TRBJ1-6
d_call: NA
clone_size: NA
v_call: TRBV6-5
cdr3_aa: CASSLSGISPLHF
cdr3_nt: TGTGCCAGCTCCCTGTCCGGGATTTCACCCCTCCACTTT

j_call: TRBJ1-1
d_call: TRBD1
clone_size: NA
v_call: TRBV2
cdr3_aa: CASSRQGGSGEAFF
cdr3_nt: TGTGCCAGCAGTCGACAGGGAGGTAGCGGTGAAGCTTTCTTT

j_call: TRBJ2-7
d_call: TRBD1
clone_size: NA
v_call: TRBV7-6
cdr3_aa: CANYRGPSYEQYF
cdr3_nt: TGTGCCAACTACAGGGGTCCCTCTTACGAGCAGTACTTC

j_call: TRBJ2-1
d_call: TRBD2
clone_size: medium-sized
v_call: TRBV5-1
cdr3_aa: CASRLAGVSGAEQFF
cdr3_nt: TGCGCCAGCAGATTGGCGGGGGTTAGCGGGGCTGAGCAGTTCTTC

j_call: TRBJ2-1
d_call: TRBD2
clone_size: NA
v_call: TRBV28
cdr3_aa: CASGLAGHNEQFF
cdr3_nt: TGTGCCAGCGGACTAGCGGGGCATAATGAGCAGTTCTTC

j_call: TRBJ2-5
d_call: NA
clone_size: NA
v_call: TRBV6-1
cdr3_aa: CASSRGREETQYF
cdr3_nt: TGTGCCAGCAGTCGGGGGCGGGAGGAGACCCAGTACTTC

j_call: TRBJ1-1
d_call: NA
clone_size: NA
v_call: TRBV2
cdr3_aa: CASTERAQGLNTEAFF
cdr3_nt: TGTGCCAGCACCGAAAGGGCCCAGGGGTTGAACACTGAAGCTTTCTTT

j_call: TRBJ2-7
d_call: NA
clone_size: NA
v_call: TRBV11-3
cdr3_aa: CASSFPPQARSYEQYF
cdr3_nt: TGTGCCAGCAGTTTTCCCCCGCAGGCAAGAAGCTACGAGCAGTACTTC

j_call: TRBJ2-7
d_call: NA
clone_size: NA
v_call: TRBV11-2
cdr3_aa: CASSLNSGYEQYF
cdr3_nt: TGTGCCAGCAGCTTAAATAGCGGATACGAGCAGTACTTC

j_call: TRBJ2-2
d_call: NA
clone_size: NA
v_call: TRBV7-8
cdr3_aa: CASTRTGELFF
cdr3_nt: TGTGCCAGCACCAGGACCGGGGAGCTGTTTTTT

j_call: TRBJ1-6
d_call: NA
clone_size: NA
v_call: TRBV30
cdr3_aa: CAWKNKGSNSPLHF
cdr3_nt: TGTGCCTGGAAGAACAAAGGGAGTAATTCACCCCTCCACTTT

j_call: TRBJ2-7
d_call: TRBD1
clone_size: NA
v_call: TRBV19
cdr3_aa: CASRQKGQGYEQYF
cdr3_nt: TGTGCCAGTAGACAAAAGGGACAGGGCTACGAGCAGTACTTC

j_call: TRBJ2-7
d_call: TRBD2
clone_size: few
v_call: TRBV28
cdr3_aa: CASSGLRLAGSREQYF
cdr3_nt: TGTGCCAGCAGTGGCCTCCGACTAGCGGGATCCCGCGAGCAGTACTTC

j_call: TRBJ2-5
d_call: TRBD1
clone_size: NA
v_call: TRBV6-5
cdr3_aa: CASSRSGTEETQYF
cdr3_nt: TGTGCCAGCAGTAGATCCGGGACAGAAGAGACCCAGTACTTC

j_call: TRBJ2-1
d_call: NA
clone_size: NA
v_call: TRBV7-8
cdr3_aa: CASSSGFEQFF
cdr3_nt: TGTGCCAGCAGCTCCGGGTTCGAGCAGTTCTTC

j_call: TRBJ1-5
d_call: TRBD1
clone_size: NA
v_call: TRBV25-1
cdr3_aa: CASSVGTANQPQHF
cdr3_nt: TGTGCCAGCAGTGTCGGGACAGCTAATCAGCCCCAGCATTTT

j_call: TRBJ1-3
d_call: NA
clone_size: NA
v_call: TRBV5-4
cdr3_aa: CASSLDGRGNTIYF
cdr3_nt: TGTGCCAGCAGCTTGGACGGGAGAGGAAACACCATATATTTT

j_call: TRBJ2-3
d_call: NA
clone_size: NA
v_call: TRBV5-1
cdr3_aa: CASSWQEGTDTQYF
cdr3_nt: TGCGCCAGCAGTTGGCAGGAAGGCACAGATACGCAGTATTTT

j_call: TRBJ2-5
d_call: NA
clone_size: NA
v_call: TRBV6-1
cdr3_aa: CASSESRAQTQYF
cdr3_nt: TGTGCCAGCAGTGAGTCCAGGGCCCAGACCCAGTACTTC

j_call: TRBJ2-5
d_call: NA
clone_size: NA
v_call: TRBV7-6
cdr3_aa: CASSLTFQETQYF
cdr3_nt: TGTGCCAGCAGCTTGACTTTCCAAGAGACCCAGTACTTC

j_call: TRBJ2-4
d_call: TRBD1
clone_size: NA
v_call: TRBV2
cdr3_aa: CASLLDRAHIQYF
cdr3_nt: TGTGCCAGCCTACTAGACAGGGCTCACATTCAGTACTTC

j_call: TRBJ2-7
d_call: NA
clone_size: NA
v_call: TRBV28
cdr3_aa: CASSFPPYQGSYEQYF
cdr3_nt: TGTGCCAGCAGTTTCCCACCCTATCAGGGTTCCTACGAGCAGTACTTC

j_call: TRBJ2-5
d_call: NA
clone_size: NA
v_call: TRBV29-1
cdr3_aa: CSAAVLNQETQYF
cdr3_nt: TGCAGCGCTGCAGTCCTCAACCAAGAGACCCAGTACTTC

j_call: TRBJ2-6
d_call: NA
clone_size: few
v_call: TRBV6-6
cdr3_aa: CASSYAGVGANVLTF
cdr3_nt: TGTGCCAGCAGTTACGCAGGGGTAGGGGCCAACGTCCTGACTTTC

j_call: TRBJ1-1
d_call: NA
clone_size: once
v_call: TRBV6-5
cdr3_aa: CASSYSPGATIRAFF
cdr3_nt: TGTGCCAGCAGTTACTCTCCAGGGGCAACCATCCGAGCTTTCTTT

j_call: TRBJ2-5
d_call: TRBD1
clone_size: NA
v_call: TRBV28
cdr3_aa: CASSQSGQGGETQYF
cdr3_nt: TGTGCCAGCTCCCAGTCCGGACAGGGTGGGGAGACCCAGTACTTC

j_call: TRBJ2-7
d_call: TRBD1
clone_size: NA
v_call: TRBV9
cdr3_aa: CASSVAPGGIYEQYF
cdr3_nt: TGTGCCAGCAGCGTAGCGCCAGGGGGCATATACGAGCAGTACTTC